The rows below give T cell receptor beta chains drawn from one sample of a study of OX40 agonist ivuxolimab in advanced cancers. Sequencing used immunoSEQ multiplex PCR; TCRdb keeps in-frame clones, though not all of them. The table includes 55,000 to 70,000 clones, more than 75% detected once. Specimen: CD4+ or CD8+ T cells sorted from blood, collected in a trial of the OX40 agonist ivuxolimab. These TCRs come from an adult with an advanced solid tumor such as melanoma, head and neck, liver or kidney cancer. Each CDR3 is given with its conserved first and last residue. D genes are given only for firm matches. Clone sizes are given selectively: once, few, many, or a class where the clone is expanded.

clone_size	d_call	v_call	j_call	cdr3_aa	cdr3_nt
once	-	TRBV4-1	TRBJ2-2	CASSQGGPLNTGELFF	TGCGCCAGCAGCCAAGGAGGCCCGCTGAACACCGGGGAGCTGTTTTTT
-	-	TRBV5-5	TRBJ2-5	CASSLAPSRETQYF	TGTGCCAGCAGCTTGGCCCCCTCCCGAGAGACCCAGTACTTC
-	TRBD2	TRBV28	TRBJ2-1	CASSLRTSGSAEQFF	TGTGCCAGCAGTTTAAGGACTAGCGGGAGCGCTGAGCAGTTCTTC
-	TRBD2	TRBV2	TRBJ2-5	CASSEGWGGAREQYF	TGTGCCAGCAGTGAAGGCTGGGGGGGAGCCCGGGAGCAGTACTTC
-	-	TRBV11-3	TRBJ2-7	CASSSRDVTYEQYF	TGTGCCAGCAGCTCCCGGGACGTAACCTACGAGCAGTACTTC
-	TRBD2	TRBV7-3	TRBJ2-1	CASSLTGGYYNEQFF	TGTGCCAGCAGCTTAACGGGAGGGTACTACAATGAGCAGTTCTTC
-	TRBD1	TRBV7-3	TRBJ2-3	CASSLTRGMDTQYF	TGTGCCAGCAGCTTAACCAGGGGGATGGATACGCAGTATTTT
-	TRBD1	TRBV7-2	TRBJ2-7	CASSLLGQGYEQYF	TGTGCCAGCAGCTTATTGGGACAGGGTTACGAGCAGTACTTC
-	TRBD1	TRBV19	TRBJ2-1	CATKQGPETNEQFF	TGTGCCACTAAACAGGGGCCCGAGACGAATGAGCAGTTCTTC
-	TRBD1	TRBV30	TRBJ2-3	CAWSQPNGRTGQGTDTQYF	TGTGCCTGGAGTCAGCCTAACGGACGGACAGGGCAGGGCACAGATACGCAGTATTTT